The 20 T cell receptor beta chains listed next were all sequenced from one sample in a study of T cell responses to AZD1222 COVID-19 vaccine. Clones were sequenced by immunoSEQ multiplex PCR, and TCRdb holds only the in-frame ones, with some missing. The sample has 85,000 to 95,000 clones, around 89% seen once. Material: peripheral blood, obtained 28 days after the second AZD1222 dose. These receptors were taken from an adult who received the AZD1222 COVID-19 vaccine.

The gene calls are TRBV7-9 and TRBJ2-7; D is undetermined. Germline loops: CDR1 SEHNR, CDR2 FQNEAQ (reference sequence). V gave up 3 bases and J gave up 3 bases, with 9 bases separating them. CDR3 length: 13 amino acids. CDR3 in amino acids: CASSLPPGYEQYF. CDR3 in DNA: TGTGCCAGCAGCTTGCCCCCAGGCTACGAGCAGTACTTC.

V gene TRBV28 combines with J gene TRBJ2-4; 7 nucleotides line up with TRBD1. The CDR3 has 15 residues. V lost 5 bases, J lost 2 bases, and 6 bases stayed unmatched. Germline lookup yields CDR1 MDHEN and CDR2 SYDVKM. The CDR3 loop reads CASSAQGTSKNIQYF. The DNA of the CDR3 is TGTGCCAGCAGTGCACAGGGGACATCCAAAAACATTCAGTACTTC.

The V and J genes are TRBV4-1 and TRBJ2-7; no clear D. The CDR3 runs 13 residues. Germline CDR1 and CDR2: MGHRA and YSYEKL. Trimming took off 2 bases at V and 3 bases at J, with 8 bases between the two ends. The DNA for the CDR3 is TGCGCCAGCAGCCAACCCGAAGTCTACGAGCAGTACTTC. It translates to CASSQPEVYEQYF.

The gene calls are TRBV10-1 and TRBJ1-6; D not resolved. Germline CDR1 reads WNHNN; CDR2 reads SYGVQD (reference sequence). V was cut by 6 bases and J by 7 bases, with 10 bases left in between. This CDR3 is built from 13 residues. CDR3 DNA: TGCGCCAGCAGCCGGGAGAAAAATTCACCCCTCCACTTT. Its translation: CASSREKNSPLHF.

This chain uses TRBV4-2 with TRBJ2-1, with TRBD2 identical over 8 bases. CDR3 size: 15 residues. Germline loops: CDR1 LGHNA, CDR2 YNFKEQ. V lost 3 bases to trimming and J lost 8 bases; unmatched junction nucleotides: 9. The DNA for the CDR3 is TGTGCCAGCAGCCATTCTGGCGGGGGGATGGATGAGCAGTTCTTC. Amino acids: CASSHSGGGMDEQFF.

This chain connects TRBV7-3 to TRBJ1-2; no reliable D call. Trimming took 1 base from V and 8 from J, leaving 14 bases between them. The CDR3 covers 14 residues. Germline V gene lookup returns CDR1 SGHTA and CDR2 FQGTGA. The CDR3 sequence: CASSLNRAFDGYTF. In DNA form, the CDR3 reads TGTGCCAGCAGCTTAAATAGGGCCTTTGACGGCTACACCTTC. Using reference TRBV7-3 and TRBJ1-2 for the parts outside the CDR3, the full variable domain is GAGVSQTPSNKVTEKGKYVELRCDPISGHTALYWYRQSLGQGPEFLIYFQGTGAADDSGLPNDRFFAVRPEGSVSTLKIQRTERGDSAVYLCASSLNRAFDGYTFGSGTRLTVV.

The CDR3, as DNA: TGTGCCAGCAGCCAAGGACAGGGCAATTCACCCCTCCACTTT. Translation gives CASSQGQGNSPLHF. The gene calls are TRBV3-1 (or the pseudogene TRBV3-2) and TRBJ1-6; 7 bases line up with TRBD1. The CDR3 spans 14 residues. In germline, CDR1 is LGHDT, CDR2 YNNKEL (reference sequence). The V segment lost 1 base and the J segment 7 bases; nucleotides outside the gene matches: 1.

The chain joins TRBV28 to TRBJ1-2, with D possibly TRBD1 on 6 matching bases. The germline gives CDR1 MDHEN, CDR2 SYDVKM. The CDR3 covers 15 residues. V lost 7 bases and J 4 bases, leaving 19 bases between the germline ends. The DNA for the CDR3 is TGTGCCAGCAACCCCGGACAGCTAACATCCTATGGCTACACCTTC. Translating it yields CASNPGQLTSYGYTF.

The chain combines TRBV11-1 with TRBJ1-1; D may be TRBD1 (5 bases). The CDR3 extends over 16 amino acids. Trimming took off 1 base at V and 6 bases at J, with 18 bases between the two ends. CDR1 and CDR2 (germline): SGHAT, FQDESV (reference sequence). This chain's CDR3 is CASSLGYSGRWAEAFF. CDR3 bases: TGTGCCAGCAGCTTAGGTTACTCGGGGCGCTGGGCTGAAGCTTTCTTT.

The rearrangement links TRBV24-1 to TRBJ2-7, with D perhaps matching TRBD1 (5 bases). Germline CDR1 is KGHDR and CDR2 is SFDVKD. The ends were cut back, 5 bases at V and 2 bases at J, with 6 bases in the middle. The CDR3 runs 12 residues. CDR3 amino acids: CATSGQTYEQYF. The CDR3 DNA reads as TGTGCCACCAGTGGACAGACCTACGAGCAGTACTTC.

This chain's CDR3 is CATSTDRVYGYTF. In DNA form, the CDR3 reads TGTGCCACCAGCACGGACAGGGTCTATGGCTACACCTTC. The chain couples TRBV15 to TRBJ1-2; 8 nucleotides match TRBD1. Unmatched junction bases numbered 2, after V lost 4 bases and J lost 4 bases. The germline V gene has CDR1 LNHNV and CDR2 YYDKDF (reference sequence). The CDR3 extends over 13 amino acids.

This chain links TRBV5-1 with TRBJ1-6; D not certain. Trimming shortened V by 1 base and J by 8 bases, and 13 bases separated the two germline ends. CDR1 SGHRS and CDR2 YFSETQ come from the germline V gene. The CDR3 is 15 residues long. CDR3 protein: CASSLSQRRDSPLHF. CDR3 nucleotide sequence: TGCGCCAGCAGCTTGTCGCAACGAAGGGATTCACCCCTCCACTTT.

This clone was picked up a small number of times. This chain uses TRBV13 with TRBJ1-1; 7 nucleotides agree with TRBD1. Per germline, CDR1 PRHDT and CDR2 FYEKMQ (reference sequence). V lost 5 bases and J lost 4; bases outside the gene matches: 4. CDR3 length equals 13 residues. CDR3 DNA: TGTGCCAGCAGCCATTCAGGGGGCACTGAAGCTTTCTTT. It specifies CASSHSGGTEAFF.

This clone was recorded only once. The rearrangement links TRBV10-3 to TRBJ2-3, with a possible D match to TRBD2 (6 bases). This CDR3 contains 14 residues. Per the germline V gene, CDR1 is ENHRY and CDR2 is SYGVKD. V was clipped by 6 bases and J by 6 bases, with 16 bases between them. The CDR3 protein is CAIRWDLRRDTQYF. The CDR3 nucleotides read TGTGCCATCAGATGGGACTTGAGAAGGGATACGCAGTATTTT.

The chain recombines TRBV3-1 (or the pseudogene TRBV3-2) with TRBJ1-4, with D uncertain. Trimming took 0 bases from V and 1 from J, leaving 12 bases between them. This CDR3 region has 17 residues. Germline assignment: CDR1 LGHDT and CDR2 YNNKEL (reference sequence). CDR3 protein: CASSQDDTLLTNEKLFF. Written as DNA, the CDR3 is TGTGCCAGCAGCCAAGATGACACCTTATTAACTAATGAAAAACTGTTTTTT.

The CDR3 protein is CASSQDGVATDTQYF. CDR3 sequence (DNA): TGCGCCAGCAGCCAAGATGGGGTGGCGACAGATACGCAGTATTTT. This chain connects TRBV4-1 to TRBJ2-3; D unresolved. V was shortened by 0 bases and J by 3 bases, with 10 bases between the two germline ends. This CDR3 contains 15 residues. CDR1 and CDR2 (germline): MGHRA, YSYEKL.

The chain has TRBV7-9 and TRBJ2-1, with D perhaps TRBD2 (6 bases). The V end lost 5 bases, the J end lost 1 base, and 12 bases lay between the germline ends. The CDR3 extends over 15 amino acids. Germline CDR1 reads SEHNR; CDR2 reads FQNEAQ (reference sequence). CDR3 sequence reads: CASSPSGGSYNEQFF. The CDR3 nucleotides are TGTGCCAGCAGCCCGAGTGGGGGGTCCTACAATGAGCAGTTCTTC.

V gene TRBV7-2 combines with J gene TRBJ2-1; D gene unclear. The ends were cut back, 5 bases at V and 6 bases at J, with 11 bases in the middle. The CDR3 totals 13 residues. CDR1 is SGHTA, CDR2 FQGNSA, per germline. The CDR3 region has the DNA TGTGCCAGCAGCCAAACTCGCGGCAATGAGCAGTTCTTC. Translated: CASSQTRGNEQFF.

This clone was recorded only once. This chain uses TRBV28 with TRBJ2-3; 10 bases fit TRBD2. Germline loops: CDR1 MDHEN, CDR2 SYDVKM. The length of the CDR3 is 13 residues. With V trimmed by 10 bases and J by 7 bases, 8 bases remained unmatched. The CDR3 spells CATKLAGRYTQYF. The DNA for the CDR3 is TGTGCCACTAAACTAGCGGGGCGATATACGCAGTATTTT.

The chain couples TRBV6-6 to TRBJ1-5, with D perhaps TRBD1 (6 bases). Trimming pared 6 bases from V and 6 bases from J, leaving 18 bases between. Germline V CDR1 and CDR2: MNHNY, SVGAGI (reference sequence). This CDR3 region has 15 residues. CDR3 sequence (DNA): TGTGCCAGCAGCCCCGAACGGGGGCGCAGTCAGCCCCAGCATTTT. This encodes CASSPERGRSQPQHF.